The next 14 T cell receptor beta chains were all read from a single sample in a study of blood T cell repertoires in COVID-19. Using immunoSEQ multiplex PCR, the repertoire was profiled, and TCRdb retains in-frame clones only, with some absent. The sample includes hundreds of thousands of clones, approximately 88% of them seen just once. The specimen sequenced was peripheral blood. The source of these receptors is a man younger than 30 with active or convalescent COVID-19.

The rearrangement links TRBV5-6 to TRBJ1-6; 8 bases map to TRBD1. J lost 4 bases, V lost 3 bases, and 6 bases had no gene match. There are 16 residues in the CDR3. CDR1 is SGHDT, CDR2 YYEEEE, per germline. The CDR3 bases are TGTGCCAGCAGCTCGACAGGGGCCGGGTATAATTCACCCCTCCACTTT. Amino acid sequence: CASSSTGAGYNSPLHF.

The V and J genes are TRBV5-6 and TRBJ1-4; D is possibly TRBD1 (5 bases). The V gene lost 4 bases and the J gene lost 7 bases, with 11 bases spanning the gap. The V gene's germline CDR1 is SGHDT and CDR2 YYEEEE. The CDR3 totals 13 residues. CDR3 nucleotide sequence: TGTGCCAGCAGCCGGGGGAGGGGTGAAAAACTGTTTTTT. Translating it yields CASSRGRGEKLFF.

The J gene is TRBJ1-6, the V gene TRBV6-5; 8 nucleotides agree with TRBD1. CDR1 and CDR2 from the germline V gene are MNHEY and SVGAGI. After removal of 4 bases from V and 9 bases from J, the junction contained 8 bases not matched to a gene. The length of the CDR3 is 15 residues. CDR3 sequence (DNA): TGTGCCAGCAGTTTTCGGACAGGGTTCCCTTCACCCCTCCACTTT. Protein: CASSFRTGFPSPLHF.

The sample holds one count of this clone. The rearrangement links TRBV13 to TRBJ2-7; TRBD2 matches 11 bases. There are 14 residues in the CDR3. CDR1 is PRHDT and CDR2 is FYEKMQ in the germline V gene (reference sequence). V gave up 4 bases and J gave up 3 bases; unmatched junction bases: 2. The CDR3 protein is CASSSGLAVYEQYF. The CDR3 coding sequence is TGTGCCAGCAGCTCGGGACTAGCGGTCTACGAGCAGTACTTC.

The chain uses TRBV6-2 or TRBV6-3 and TRBJ2-5; 8 bases are shared with TRBD1. The CDR3 runs 15 residues. Per germline, CDR1 MNHEY and CDR2 SVGEGT. Trimming cost V 6 bases and J 1 base; bases outside gene matches: 7. The CDR3 DNA is TGTGCCAGCAGCCGGACAGGGTCCCCCCAAGAGACCCAGTACTTC. Translated, it gives CASSRTGSPQETQYF.

CDR3 sequence reads: CASSTGPANEKLFF. The CDR3 coding sequence is TGTGCCAGTAGTACAGGGCCGGCTAATGAAAAACTGTTTTTT. V usage is TRBV19 and J usage is TRBJ1-4, with D possibly being TRBD1 (5 bases). The CDR3 is made up of 14 amino acids. Trimming left V 4 bases short and J 3 bases short, with 9 bases between. Germline V gives CDR1 LNHDA, CDR2 SQIVND (reference sequence).

This clone showed up just once. The CDR3 reads CASSDGLAGTTDTQYF. CDR3 DNA: TGTGCCAGCAGCGACGGACTAGCGGGGACCACAGATACGCAGTATTTT. This sequence joins TRBV9 and TRBJ2-3; 12 bases fit TRBD2. Per the germline V gene, CDR1 is SGDLS and CDR2 is YYNGEE. V lost 3 bases, J lost 2 bases, and 4 bases stayed unmatched. This CDR3 spans 16 amino acids. The full variable domain, completed using reference TRBV9 and TRBJ2-3, is DSGVTQTPKHLITATGQRVTLRCSPRSGDLSVYWYQQSLDQGLQFLIQYYNGEERAKGNILERFSAQQFPDLHSELNLSSLELGDSALYFCASSDGLAGTTDTQYFGPGTRLTVL.

The chain's CDR3 is CASSQDPINRGQGGYTF. The CDR3 nucleotides read TGCGCCAGCAGCCAAGATCCCATTAACAGGGGGCAAGGTGGCTACACCTTC. The chain couples TRBV4-3 to TRBJ1-2, with 9 bases identical to TRBD1. J gave up 7 bases and V 0 bases, and 12 bases lay outside the gene matches. This CDR3 comprises 17 residues. Germline CDR1 is LGHNA and CDR2 is YSLEER.

The chain links TRBV20-1 to TRBJ1-2, with 8 bases fitting TRBD1. J lost 3 bases, V lost 3 bases, and 6 bases had no gene match. Germline CDR1 is DFQATT and CDR2 is SNEGSKA (reference sequence). The length of the CDR3 is 14 residues. DNA for the CDR3: TGCAGTGCTAGTAGGACAGGGTCCGACTATGGCTACACCTTC. This translates into CSASRTGSDYGYTF.

The chain joins TRBV3-1 (or the pseudogene TRBV3-2) to TRBJ1-2, with TRBD1 identical over 10 bases. With 4 bases clipped from V and 4 bases from J, the junction kept 6 bases outside the gene matches. The CDR3 loop spans 15 amino acids. The V gene's germline CDR1 is LGHDT and CDR2 YNNKEL (reference sequence). The CDR3 sequence: CASSPSGTGAYGYTF. The CDR3 nucleotides are TGTGCCAGCAGCCCCTCAGGGACAGGGGCCTATGGCTACACCTTC.

V and J are TRBV5-1 and TRBJ1-4; TRBD1 agrees at 8 bases. CDR1 and CDR2 (germline): SGHRS, YFSETQ. Unmatched junction bases numbered 12, after V lost 3 bases and J lost 8 bases. The CDR3 is 16 amino acids. For the CDR3, the DNA is TGCGCCAGCAGCTCCCACAAAACGGACAGGGAAGAAAAACTGTTTTTT. Translation: CASSSHKTDREEKLFF. Supplemented by reference TRBV5-1 and TRBJ1-4, the full variable domain reads KAGVTQTPRYLIKTRGQQVTLSCSPISGHRSVSWYQQTPGQGLQFLFEYFSETQRNKGNFPGRFSGRQFSNSRSEMNVSTLELGDSALYLCASSSHKTDREEKLFFGSGTQLSVL.

The J gene is TRBJ1-1, the V gene TRBV2; TRBD1 matches at 7 bases. This CDR3 is built from 13 residues. CDR1 and CDR2 from the germline V gene are SNHLY and FYNNEI. The V gene end was trimmed by 7 bases and the J gene end by 7 bases; junction bases not matched to a gene: 9. Here the CDR3 DNA reads TGTGCCAGCATACGACAGGGCCTCTTTGAAGCTTTCTTT. Translation gives CASIRQGLFEAFF.

This clone was recorded a few times. This same CDR3 is encoded by further DNA sequences in the sample. The chain combines TRBV13 with TRBJ2-7, with 11 bases identical to TRBD1. CDR1 and CDR2 (germline): PRHDT, FYEKMQ (reference sequence). CDR3 length equals 14 residues. Trimming at V came to 5 bases and at J to 2 bases, leaving 2 bases not matched to a gene. The DNA of the CDR3 is TGTGCCAGCAGCAGGGGACAGGGGGCCTACGAGCAGTACTTC. Residues: CASSRGQGAYEQYF.

The chain carries TRBV5-1 and TRBJ2-7, with a tentative D call TRBD2 (5 bases). This CDR3 is 16 amino acids long. CDR1 SGHRS and CDR2 YFSETQ come from the germline V gene. Deletions cut 0 bases from V and 0 bases from J, with 13 bases between. The CDR3: CASSLGPGESSYEQYF. DNA of the CDR3: TGCGCCAGCAGCTTGGGTCCCGGGGAGAGCTCCTACGAGCAGTACTTC.